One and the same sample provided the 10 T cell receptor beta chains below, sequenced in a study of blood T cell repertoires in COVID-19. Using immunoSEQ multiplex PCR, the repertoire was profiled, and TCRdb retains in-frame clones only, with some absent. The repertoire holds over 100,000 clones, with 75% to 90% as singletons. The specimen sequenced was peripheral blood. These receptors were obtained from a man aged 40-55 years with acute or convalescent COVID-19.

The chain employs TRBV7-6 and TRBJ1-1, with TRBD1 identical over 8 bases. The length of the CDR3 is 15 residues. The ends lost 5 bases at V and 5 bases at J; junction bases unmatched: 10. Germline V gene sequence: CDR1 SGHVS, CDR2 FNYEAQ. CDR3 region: CASSPVGRGQTEAFF. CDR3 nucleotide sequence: TGTGCCAGCAGCCCCGTTGGCAGGGGGCAAACTGAAGCTTTCTTT.

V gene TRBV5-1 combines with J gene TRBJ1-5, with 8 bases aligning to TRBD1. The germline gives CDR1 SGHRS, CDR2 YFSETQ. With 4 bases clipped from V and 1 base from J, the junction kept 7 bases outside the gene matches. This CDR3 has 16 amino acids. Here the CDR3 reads CASSLRDRQSNQPQHF. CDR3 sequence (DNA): TGCGCCAGCAGCCTCCGGGACAGGCAAAGCAATCAGCCCCAGCATTTT.

CDR3 residues: CASSALRRGDTQYF. In DNA form, the CDR3 reads TGTGCCAGCAGCGCCCTGCGGCGGGGAGATACGCAGTATTTT. J is TRBJ2-3 and V is TRBV6-5; possible D gene TRBD2, 6 bases. From germline, CDR1 is MNHEY and CDR2 SVGAGI. Trimming pared 6 bases from V and 5 bases from J, leaving 15 bases between. CDR3 length equals 14 residues.

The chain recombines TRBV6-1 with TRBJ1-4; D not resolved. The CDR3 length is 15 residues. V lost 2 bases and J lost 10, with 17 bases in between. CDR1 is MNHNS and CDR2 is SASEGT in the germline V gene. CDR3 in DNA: TGTGCCAGCAGTGAAACCCTGGAATTGTCAGGAAAACTGTTTTTT. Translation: CASSETLELSGKLFF.

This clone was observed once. The CDR3 DNA follows: TGTGCCAGCAGCCCCGGTGGGGGCTATGGAAACACCATATATTTT. Translation: CASSPGGGYGNTIYF. V gene TRBV2 combines with J gene TRBJ1-3; tentatively, D is TRBD1 (6 bases). V dropped 6 bases and J dropped 3 bases, with 15 bases sitting between them. CDR1 is SNHLY, CDR2 FYNNEI, per germline. The CDR3 covers 15 residues.

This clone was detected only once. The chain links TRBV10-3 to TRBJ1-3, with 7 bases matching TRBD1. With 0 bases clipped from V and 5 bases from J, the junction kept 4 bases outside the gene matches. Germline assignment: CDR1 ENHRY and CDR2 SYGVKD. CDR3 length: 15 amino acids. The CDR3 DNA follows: TGTGCCATCAGTGAGTCCTCAGGGGGAAGAAACACCATATATTTT. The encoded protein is CAISESSGGRNTIYF.

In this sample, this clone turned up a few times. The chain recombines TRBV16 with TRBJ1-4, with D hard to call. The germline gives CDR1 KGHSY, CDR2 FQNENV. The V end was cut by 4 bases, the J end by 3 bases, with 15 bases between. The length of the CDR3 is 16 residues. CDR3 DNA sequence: TGTGCCAGCAGCCCCCAATCACCCGCGGCTAATGAAAAACTGTTTTTT. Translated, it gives CASSPQSPAANEKLFF.

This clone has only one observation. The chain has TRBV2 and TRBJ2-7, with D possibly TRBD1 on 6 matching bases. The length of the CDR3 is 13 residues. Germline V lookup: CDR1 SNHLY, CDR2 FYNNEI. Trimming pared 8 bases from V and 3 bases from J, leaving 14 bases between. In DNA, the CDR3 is TGTGCCAGCGGGTCAGGGGCAGTCTACGAGCAGTACTTC. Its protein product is CASGSGAVYEQYF. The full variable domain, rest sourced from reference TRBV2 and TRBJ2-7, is EPEVTQTPSHQVTQMGQEVILRCVPISNHLYFYWYRQILGQKVEFLVSFYNNEISEKSEIFDDQFSVERPDGSNFTLKIRSTKLEDSAMYFCASGSGAVYEQYFGPGTRLTVT.

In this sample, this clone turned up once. CDR3: CASSPQGALGYTF. As DNA, the CDR3 is TGTGCCAGTAGTCCACAGGGGGCGCTTGGCTACACCTTC. The chain joins TRBV19 to TRBJ1-2, with 9 bases identical to TRBD1. Germline V CDR1 and CDR2: LNHDA, SQIVND (reference sequence). The CDR3 is made up of 13 amino acids. Trimming took 5 bases from V and 7 from J; bases not matched to a gene: 5.

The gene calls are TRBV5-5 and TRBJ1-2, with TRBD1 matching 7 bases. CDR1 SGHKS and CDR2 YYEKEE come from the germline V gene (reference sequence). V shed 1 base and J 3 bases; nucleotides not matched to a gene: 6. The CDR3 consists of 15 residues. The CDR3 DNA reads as TGTGCCAGCAGCTTGTGGCTCGGACAGGACTATGGCTACACCTTC. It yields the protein CASSLWLGQDYGYTF.